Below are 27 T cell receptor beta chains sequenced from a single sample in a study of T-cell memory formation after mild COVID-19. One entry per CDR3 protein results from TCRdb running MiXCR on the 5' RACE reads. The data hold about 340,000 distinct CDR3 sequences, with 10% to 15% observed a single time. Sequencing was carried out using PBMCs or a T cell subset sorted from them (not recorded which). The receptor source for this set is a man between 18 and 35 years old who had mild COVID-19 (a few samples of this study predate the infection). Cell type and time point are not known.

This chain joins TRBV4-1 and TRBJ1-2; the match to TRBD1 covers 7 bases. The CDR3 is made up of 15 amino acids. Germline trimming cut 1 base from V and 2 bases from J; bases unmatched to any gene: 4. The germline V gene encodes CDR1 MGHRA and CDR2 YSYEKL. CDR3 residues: CASSQGQGGNYGYTF. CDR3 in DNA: TGCGCCAGCAGCCAAGGACAGGGAGGCAACTATGGCTACACCTTC.

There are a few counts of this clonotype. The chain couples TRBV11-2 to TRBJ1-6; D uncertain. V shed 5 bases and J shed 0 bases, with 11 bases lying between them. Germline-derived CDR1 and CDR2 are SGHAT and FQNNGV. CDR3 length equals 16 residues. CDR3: CASSHDRSSYNSPLHF. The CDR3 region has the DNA TGTGCCAGCAGCCACGACCGGAGCTCCTATAATTCACCCCTCCACTTT.

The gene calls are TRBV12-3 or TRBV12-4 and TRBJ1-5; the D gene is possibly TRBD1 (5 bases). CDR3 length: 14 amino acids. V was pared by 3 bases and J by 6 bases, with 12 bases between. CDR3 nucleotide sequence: TGTGCCAGCAGTTTTTGGGGACTGGGTCAGCCCCAGCATTTT. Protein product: CASSFWGLGQPQHF.

The CDR3 DNA reads as TGTGCCAGCAGCTTATCGGACGGGCCCTACGAGCAGTACTTC. This translates into CASSLSDGPYEQYF. J is TRBJ2-7 and V is TRBV7-9; D remains ambiguous. The CDR3 runs to 14 residues. The germline V gene encodes CDR1 SEHNR and CDR2 FQNEAQ (reference sequence). Trimming cost V 2 bases and J 2 bases, with 10 bases left between them.

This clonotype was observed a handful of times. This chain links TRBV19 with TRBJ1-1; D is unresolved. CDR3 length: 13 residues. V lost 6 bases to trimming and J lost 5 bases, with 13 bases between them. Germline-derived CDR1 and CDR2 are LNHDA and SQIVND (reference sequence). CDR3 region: CASRLGLGTEAFF. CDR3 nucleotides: TGTGCCAGTAGACTTGGGTTAGGGACTGAAGCTTTCTTT.

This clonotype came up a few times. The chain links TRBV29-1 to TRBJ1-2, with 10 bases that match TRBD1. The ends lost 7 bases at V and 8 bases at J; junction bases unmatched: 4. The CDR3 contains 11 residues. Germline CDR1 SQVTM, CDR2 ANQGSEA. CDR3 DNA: TGCAGCGCCGGGACAGGGGAGGGCTACACCTTC. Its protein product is CSAGTGEGYTF.

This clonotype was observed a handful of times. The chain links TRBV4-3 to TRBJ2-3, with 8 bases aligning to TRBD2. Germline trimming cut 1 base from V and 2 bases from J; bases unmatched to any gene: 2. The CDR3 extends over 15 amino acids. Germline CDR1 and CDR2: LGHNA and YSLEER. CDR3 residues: CASSQVSGDTDTQYF. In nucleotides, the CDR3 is TGCGCCAGCAGCCAAGTTAGCGGGGACACAGATACGCAGTATTTT.

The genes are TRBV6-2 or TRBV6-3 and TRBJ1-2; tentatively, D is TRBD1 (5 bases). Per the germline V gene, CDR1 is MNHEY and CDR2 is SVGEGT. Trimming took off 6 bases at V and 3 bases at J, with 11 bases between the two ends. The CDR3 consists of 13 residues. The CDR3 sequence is CASRTGAYYGYTF. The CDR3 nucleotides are TGTGCCAGCAGGACCGGGGCGTACTATGGCTACACCTTC.

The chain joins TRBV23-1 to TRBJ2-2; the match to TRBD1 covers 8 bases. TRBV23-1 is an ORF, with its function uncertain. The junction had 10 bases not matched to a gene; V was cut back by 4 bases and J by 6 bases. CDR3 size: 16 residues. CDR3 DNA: TGCGCCAGCAGTCTTCGGTACCAGGGGGCCTCCGGGGAGCTGTTTTTT. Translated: CASSLRYQGASGELFF.

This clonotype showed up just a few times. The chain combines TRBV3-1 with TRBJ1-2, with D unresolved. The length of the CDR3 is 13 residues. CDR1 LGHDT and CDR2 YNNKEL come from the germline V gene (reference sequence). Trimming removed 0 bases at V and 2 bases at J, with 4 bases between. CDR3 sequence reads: CASSQDYNYGYTF. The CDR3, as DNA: TGTGCCAGCAGCCAAGACTACAACTATGGCTACACCTTC.

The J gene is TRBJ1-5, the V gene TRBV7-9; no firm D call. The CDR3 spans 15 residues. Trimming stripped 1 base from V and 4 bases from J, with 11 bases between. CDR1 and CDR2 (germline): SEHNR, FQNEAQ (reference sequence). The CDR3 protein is CASSLGRDYNQPQHF. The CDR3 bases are TGTGCCAGCAGCTTAGGGCGGGATTATAATCAGCCCCAGCATTTT.

As DNA, the CDR3 is TGTGCCAGCAGTGCCGGACCTGGAGAGCAGTACGTC. Its protein is CASSAGPGEQYV. The chain uses TRBV2 and TRBJ2-7; no clear D. Trimming removed 4 bases at V and 7 bases at J, with 11 bases between. Germline CDR1 and CDR2: SNHLY and FYNNEI. The CDR3 runs 12 residues.

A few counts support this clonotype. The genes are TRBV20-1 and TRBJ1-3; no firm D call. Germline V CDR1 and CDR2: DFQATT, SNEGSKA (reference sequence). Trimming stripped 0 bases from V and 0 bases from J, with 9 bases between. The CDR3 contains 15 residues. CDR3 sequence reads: CSARERANSGNTIYF. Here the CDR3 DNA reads TGCAGTGCTAGAGAAAGGGCCAACTCTGGAAACACCATATATTTT.

CDR3 DNA sequence: TGTGCCAGCTCGCGCGACACAGGGCCTGAGGCCCAGCATTTT. Its protein product is CASSRDTGPEAQHF. The chain joins TRBV18 to TRBJ1-5; maybe TRBD1 (6 bases). The germline V and J ends were trimmed by 6 bases and 11 bases, with 20 bases remaining between them. This CDR3 is 14 amino acids long. Germline V gene sequence: CDR1 KGHSH, CDR2 LQKENI.

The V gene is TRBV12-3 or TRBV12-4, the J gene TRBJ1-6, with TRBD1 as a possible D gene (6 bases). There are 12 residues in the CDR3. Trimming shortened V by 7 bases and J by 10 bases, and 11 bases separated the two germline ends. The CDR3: CASKGGGSPLHF. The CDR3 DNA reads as TGTGCCAGCAAAGGGGGTGGGTCACCCCTCCACTTT.

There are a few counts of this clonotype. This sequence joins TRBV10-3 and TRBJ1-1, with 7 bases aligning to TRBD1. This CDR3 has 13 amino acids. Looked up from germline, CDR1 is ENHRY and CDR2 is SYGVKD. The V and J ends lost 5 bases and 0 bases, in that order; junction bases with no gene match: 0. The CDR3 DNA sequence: TGTGCCATCAGTACAGGGGTGAACACTGAAGCTTTCTTT. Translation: CAISTGVNTEAFF.

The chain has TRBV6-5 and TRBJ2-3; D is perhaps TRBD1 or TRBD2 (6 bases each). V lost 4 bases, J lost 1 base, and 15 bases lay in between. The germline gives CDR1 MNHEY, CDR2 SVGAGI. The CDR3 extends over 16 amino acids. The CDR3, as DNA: TGTGCCAGCAGTTGGGGGCTAGCGCAAGGCACAGATACGCAGTATTTT. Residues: CASSWGLAQGTDTQYF.

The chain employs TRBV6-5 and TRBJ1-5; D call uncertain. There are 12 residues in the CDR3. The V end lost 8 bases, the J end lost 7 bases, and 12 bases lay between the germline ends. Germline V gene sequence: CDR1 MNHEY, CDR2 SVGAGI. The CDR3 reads CASRNPLQPQHF. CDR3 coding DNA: TGTGCCAGCCGAAACCCGTTGCAGCCCCAGCATTTT.

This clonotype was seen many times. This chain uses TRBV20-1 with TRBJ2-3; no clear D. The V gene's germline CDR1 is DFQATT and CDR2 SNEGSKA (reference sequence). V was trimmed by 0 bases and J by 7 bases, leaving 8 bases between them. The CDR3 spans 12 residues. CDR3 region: CSARDEANTQYF. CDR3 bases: TGCAGTGCTAGAGACGAGGCTAATACGCAGTATTTT.

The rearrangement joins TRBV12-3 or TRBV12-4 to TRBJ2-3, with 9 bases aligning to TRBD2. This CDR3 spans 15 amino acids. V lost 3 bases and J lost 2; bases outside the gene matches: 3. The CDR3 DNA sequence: TGTGCCAGCAGTTTTCGGACTAGCGCCACAGATACGCAGTATTTT. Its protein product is CASSFRTSATDTQYF.

CDR3 amino acids: CASSRSPGTNEQFF. CDR3 nucleotide sequence: TGTGCCAGCAGCCGGTCCCCTGGGACCAATGAGCAGTTCTTC. J is TRBJ2-1 and V is TRBV7-3, with D tentatively TRBD1 or TRBD2 (5 bases each). The CDR3 spans 14 residues. V was pared by 5 bases and J by 6 bases, with 14 bases between. Per germline, CDR1 SGHTA and CDR2 FQGTGA. The full variable domain, completed using reference TRBV7-3 and TRBJ2-1, is GAGVSQTPSNKVTEKGKYVELRCDPISGHTALYWYRQSLGQGPEFLIYFQGTGAADDSGLPNDRFFAVRPEGSVSTLKIQRTERGDSAVYLCASSRSPGTNEQFFGPGTRLTVL.

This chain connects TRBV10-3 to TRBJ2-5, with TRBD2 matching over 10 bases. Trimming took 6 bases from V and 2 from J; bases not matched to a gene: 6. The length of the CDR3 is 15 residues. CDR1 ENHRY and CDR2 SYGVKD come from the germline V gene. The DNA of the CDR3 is TGTGCCATCAGAGATAGCGGGGGGTCACAAGAGACCCAGTACTTC. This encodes CAIRDSGGSQETQYF.

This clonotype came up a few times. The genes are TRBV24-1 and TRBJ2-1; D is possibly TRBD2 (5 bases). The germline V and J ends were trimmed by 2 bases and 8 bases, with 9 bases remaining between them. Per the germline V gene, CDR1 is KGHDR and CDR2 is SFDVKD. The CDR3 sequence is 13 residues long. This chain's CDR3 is CATSDYGGYEQFF. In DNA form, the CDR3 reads TGTGCCACCAGTGATTATGGCGGGTATGAGCAGTTCTTC.

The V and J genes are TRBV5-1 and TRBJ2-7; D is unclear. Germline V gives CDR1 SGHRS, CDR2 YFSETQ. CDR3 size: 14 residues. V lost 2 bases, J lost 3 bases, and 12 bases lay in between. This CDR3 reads CASSLVGKGYEQYF. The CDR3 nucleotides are TGCGCCAGCAGCTTAGTCGGCAAGGGCTACGAGCAGTACTTC.

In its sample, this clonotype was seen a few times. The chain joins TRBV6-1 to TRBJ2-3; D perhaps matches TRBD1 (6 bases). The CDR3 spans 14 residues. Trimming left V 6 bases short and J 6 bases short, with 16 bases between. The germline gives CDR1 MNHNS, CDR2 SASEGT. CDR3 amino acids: CASRWAGDGDTQYF. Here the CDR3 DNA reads TGTGCCAGCAGATGGGCAGGGGATGGCGATACGCAGTATTTT.

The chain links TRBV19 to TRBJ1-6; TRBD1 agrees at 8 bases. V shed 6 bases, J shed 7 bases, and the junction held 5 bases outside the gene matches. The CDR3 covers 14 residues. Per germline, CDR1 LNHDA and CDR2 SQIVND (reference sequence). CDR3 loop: CASSSGTGNSPLHF. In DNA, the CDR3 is TGTGCCAGTAGCTCCGGGACAGGAAATTCACCCCTCCACTTT.

The CDR3: CASSQTGSRGVEQYV. CDR3 in DNA: TGCGCCAGCAGCCAAACCGGGTCCAGGGGCGTGGAGCAGTACGTC. The chain employs TRBV5-1 and TRBJ2-7; a weak D match, TRBD1 (6 bases). V was cut by 4 bases and J by 7 bases, with 21 bases left in between. CDR3 length: 15 residues. CDR1 is SGHRS and CDR2 is YFSETQ in the germline V gene.